The rows below give T cell receptor beta chains drawn from one sample of a study of blood T cell repertoires in COVID-19. Measured with immunoSEQ multiplex PCR; TCRdb has only the in-frame clones, and not every one. The repertoire holds about 410,000 clones, about nine tenths seen once, with about 1.5% in the top ten. The specimen was peripheral blood. Source of these receptors: a woman younger than 45 with active or convalescent COVID-19. Both conserved end residues are part of each CDR3. D genes are given only for firm matches. Part of the rows lack a size; the others show once, few, many or a class for expanded clones.

TRBJ1-2	few	TRBV5-1	.	TGCGCCAGCAGCTTGACTGGGAGTAACTATGGCTACACCTTC	CASSLTGSNYGYTF
TRBJ2-3	.	TRBV5-4	TRBD1	TGTGCCAGCAGCTTCGACAGGGGGGGAACAGATACGCAGTATTTT	CASSFDRGGTDTQYF
TRBJ2-3	.	TRBV7-9	TRBD1	TGTGCCAGCAGCTTAGGGGAGACAGGGCCTACAGATACGCAGTATTTT	CASSLGETGPTDTQYF
TRBJ1-2	.	TRBV13	.	TGTGCCAGCAGCTTAGAAAACCGGGCCCCATTCACGGGAGCCTTC	CASSLENRAPFTGAF
TRBJ2-2	few	TRBV19	TRBD1	TGTGCCAGTAGTATAGAATTGTGGGGGACAGGGATGACCGGGGAGCTGTTTTTT	CASSIELWGTGMTGELFF
TRBJ1-1	once	TRBV19	.	TGTGCAGCTCGGGAGTCGAGCTTAGCTTTCTTT	CAARESSLAFF
TRBJ2-1	.	TRBV10-2	TRBD2	TGCGCCAGCAGTGTTACTAGCGGGATTGTTGAGCAGTTCTTC	CASSVTSGIVEQFF
TRBJ2-3	.	TRBV5-1	TRBD2	TGCGCCAGCAGCTCGGGACTAGCGGGGGACACAGATACGCAGTATTTT	CASSSGLAGDTDTQYF
TRBJ2-7	.	TRBV7-6	TRBD2	TGTGCCAGCAGCCGCCCGGCGGGCGGGAGTTCCTACGAGCAGTACTTC	CASSRPAGGSSYEQYF
TRBJ2-7	once	TRBV4-2	.	TGTGCCAGCAGCCAAGGCGGACAGAGTAACTACGAGCAGTACTTC	CASSQGGQSNYEQYF
TRBJ1-1	.	TRBV7-2	.	TGTGCCAGCCGCCTCGGGGGTGGTACTGAAGCTTTCTTT	CASRLGGGTEAFF
TRBJ2-5	.	TRBV7-7	TRBD2	TGTGCCAGCAGCTTAACTAGCGGAGGTCAAGAGACCCAGTACTTC	CASSLTSGGQETQYF
TRBJ2-7	.	TRBV5-6	TRBD2	TGTGCCAGCAGCTTGGGGAGCTTAGCGGGGACTTCCTCCTACGAGCAGTACTTC	CASSLGSLAGTSSYEQYF
TRBJ1-5	.	TRBV6-6	TRBD1	TGTGCCAGCAGTTACGGTTACAGGGGTGCTCAGCCCCAGCATTTT	CASSYGYRGAQPQHF
TRBJ1-1	.	TRBV5-1	.	TGCGCCAGCAGCTTGGCCTCTTATATGAACACTGAAGCTTTCTTT	CASSLASYMNTEAFF
TRBJ1-2	.	TRBV28	.	TGTGCCAGCTCCTCGGTGGGAGGGAGGGGTGGCTACACCTTC	CASSSVGGRGGYTF
TRBJ2-5	.	TRBV9	.	TGTGCCAGCAGCGTAGTGGCGGGAAGTTATAAAGAGACCCAGTACTTC	CASSVVAGSYKETQYF
TRBJ1-1	.	TRBV15	.	TGTGCCACCAGCAGCGACATGAACACTGAAGCTTTCTTT	CATSSDMNTEAFF
TRBJ2-2	.	TRBV5-6	TRBD2	TGTGCCAGCAGCTATGCTAGCGGGTACACCGGGGAGCTGTTTTTT	CASSYASGYTGELFF
TRBJ1-1	.	TRBV3-1/TRBV3-2	.	TGTGCCAGCAGCCAAGGAGGGAGATACACTGAAGCTTTCTTT	CASSQGGRYTEAFF
TRBJ2-7	.	TRBV10-2	TRBD1	TGCGCCAGCAAAAGGGGGCAGGGGGCTGGCGAGCAGTACTTC	CASKRGQGAGEQYF
TRBJ2-7	once	TRBV5-6	.	TGTGCCATCTTTATGGGGAGCTCCTACGAGCAGTACTTC	CAIFMGSSYEQYF
TRBJ1-1	.	TRBV6-5	.	TGTGCCACCTTCCGATGGGGGGGCACTGAAGCTTTCTTT	CATFRWGGTEAFF
TRBJ2-2	.	TRBV12-3/TRBV12-4	TRBD1	TGTGCCAGCAGGCAGCAGGGGGCCGGGGAGCTGTTTTTT	CASRQQGAGELFF
TRBJ1-5	.	TRBV19	.	TGTGCCAGTAGTATTGTGACGGGAAATCAGCCCCAGCATTTT	CASSIVTGNQPQHF
TRBJ2-5	.	TRBV27	.	TGTGCCAGCAGTTTGTGGGGGGCGGGGGAGCAAAAGTACTTC	CASSLWGAGEQKYF
TRBJ2-3	.	TRBV2	.	TGTGCCAGCAGGGCTACTAGGGCCTCTAGCACAGATACGCAGTATTTT	CASRATRASSTDTQYF
TRBJ1-4	.	TRBV18	.	TGTGCCAGCTCACCACCTTCAGGGAGGATAGAAAAACTGTTTTTT	CASSPPSGRIEKLFF
TRBJ1-3	.	TRBV28	TRBD1	TGTGCCAGCAGCTTATCTTACAGGGGGGGTAGAGAGACTGGAAACACCATATATTTT	CASSLSYRGGRETGNTIYF
TRBJ1-6	.	TRBV28	.	TGTGCCAGCAGGAGAAGGGGATTACCCCTCCACTTT	CASRRRGLPLHF
TRBJ1-5	.	TRBV2	.	TGTGCCAGCAGAGATAACAGTTCGCCCCAGCATTTT	CASRDNSSPQHF
TRBJ1-6	.	TRBV15	TRBD1	TGTGCCACCAGCAGCGAGACAGGGAGCAAATCACCCCTCCACTTT	CATSSETGSKSPLHF
TRBJ1-2	.	TRBV30	.	TGTGCCTGGAGTGTAGGAGGTGGCTACACCTTC	CAWSVGGGYTF
TRBJ1-1	few	TRBV5-1	TRBD1	TGCGCCAGCAGCTTTTTTGACAGGGCACCTGAAGCTTTCTTT	CASSFFDRAPEAFF
TRBJ2-2	.	TRBV27	TRBD2	TGTGCCAGCAGTCGAGGACTAGCGGGGGGAAGCACCGGGGAGCTGTTTTTT	CASSRGLAGGSTGELFF
TRBJ1-2	.	TRBV25-1	TRBD1	TGTGCCAGCAGTGGACAGGGTGGTCGTGGCTACACCTTC	CASSGQGGRGYTF
TRBJ1-2	.	TRBV5-1	.	TGCGCCAGCAGCCCGGAGGGGAACTATGGCTACACCTTC	CASSPEGNYGYTF
TRBJ2-3	.	TRBV5-4	TRBD2	TGTGCCAGCAGCTTCCAGCGGGGGGCCGACACAGATACGCAGTATTTT	CASSFQRGADTDTQYF
TRBJ2-2	.	TRBV4-2	TRBD1	TGTGCCAGCAGCCAAGAGTTCACAGGGGTGGGCACCGGGGAGCTGTTTTTT	CASSQEFTGVGTGELFF
TRBJ1-1	.	TRBV2	.	TGTGCCAGCAGTGAAGGTTTGGGGGGAGCTTTCTTT	CASSEGLGGAFF
TRBJ1-4	few	TRBV2	.	TGTGCCAGCAGGGACAGATATGCAACTAATGAAAAACTGTTTTTT	CASRDRYATNEKLFF
TRBJ1-2	.	TRBV12-3/TRBV12-4	.	TGTGCCAGCAGTTTACATCGGGGAGGCTACACCTTC	CASSLHRGGYTF
TRBJ2-7	.	TRBV10-2	TRBD2	TGCGCCAGCATAGGGGCGGGGGGCCCCGCTGAGGGGAGGGAGCAGTACTTC	CASIGAGGPAEGREQYF
TRBJ1-4	.	TRBV24-1	TRBD1	TGTGCCACCCCTCCCGACAGGGCAATTTATGAAAAACTGTTTTTT	CATPPDRAIYEKLFF
TRBJ2-7	once	TRBV12-3/TRBV12-4	.	TGTGCCAGCAGTTTAGACATTTCTTACGAGCAGTACTTC	CASSLDISYEQYF
TRBJ2-3	.	TRBV27	TRBD2	TGTGCCAGCAGTCCCAGGACAGGGCTAGCGGGAGGGCCCGATACGCAGTATTTT	CASSPRTGLAGGPDTQYF
TRBJ2-7	.	TRBV5-5	TRBD1	TGTGCCAGCAGCTTGGTTTCGGACAGGGGATACGAGCAGTACTTC	CASSLVSDRGYEQYF
TRBJ2-5	.	TRBV6-5	TRBD1	TGTGCCAGCACCACACAGGGGCAAAGGGAAGAGACCCAGTACTTC	CASTTQGQREETQYF
TRBJ2-7	.	TRBV11-2	TRBD1	TGTGCCAGCAGCCAACGACAGGGGACCACCTACGAGCAGTACTTC	CASSQRQGTTYEQYF
TRBJ1-2	.	TRBV6-1	.	TGTGCCAGCAGTGAAACGCCCGGGGTTGGAGGCTACACCTTC	CASSETPGVGGYTF
TRBJ1-2	.	TRBV19	.	TGTGCCAGTACAACCGCGTTAAACTATGGCTACACCTTC	CASTTALNYGYTF
TRBJ1-4	.	TRBV19	.	TGTGCCAGTTCGAGGAGGGGAAAACTGTTTTTT	CASSRRGKLFF
TRBJ1-2	.	TRBV12-3/TRBV12-4	.	TGTGCCAGCAGTTTTCACGGGGGGAGCTACACCTTC	CASSFHGGSYTF
TRBJ2-7	.	TRBV10-3	.	TGTGCCATCAGTGACCCGGGAGCAATTTCCTACGAGCAGTACTTC	CAISDPGAISYEQYF
TRBJ2-7	.	TRBV3-1/TRBV3-2	.	TGTGCCAGCAGCCAACGGCTAGCCTACGAGCAGTACTTC	CASSQRLAYEQYF
TRBJ2-3	once	TRBV11-2	.	TGTGCCAGCAGCTTAGTGGGGGGAAGTGGGGCAGATACGCAGTATTTT	CASSLVGGSGADTQYF
TRBJ2-7	.	TRBV12-3/TRBV12-4	.	TGTGCCAGCAGCCTCTTCGAGCAGTACTTC	CASSLFEQYF
TRBJ2-2	.	TRBV7-9	TRBD2	TGTGCCAGCAGCACCCAGGCCGGGGGGTCGAACACCGGGGAGCTGTTTTTT	CASSTQAGGSNTGELFF
TRBJ2-4	.	TRBV19	TRBD2	TGTGCCAGTAGTATCGTTAGCGGGGGAGGGGGCATTCAGTACTTC	CASSIVSGGGGIQYF